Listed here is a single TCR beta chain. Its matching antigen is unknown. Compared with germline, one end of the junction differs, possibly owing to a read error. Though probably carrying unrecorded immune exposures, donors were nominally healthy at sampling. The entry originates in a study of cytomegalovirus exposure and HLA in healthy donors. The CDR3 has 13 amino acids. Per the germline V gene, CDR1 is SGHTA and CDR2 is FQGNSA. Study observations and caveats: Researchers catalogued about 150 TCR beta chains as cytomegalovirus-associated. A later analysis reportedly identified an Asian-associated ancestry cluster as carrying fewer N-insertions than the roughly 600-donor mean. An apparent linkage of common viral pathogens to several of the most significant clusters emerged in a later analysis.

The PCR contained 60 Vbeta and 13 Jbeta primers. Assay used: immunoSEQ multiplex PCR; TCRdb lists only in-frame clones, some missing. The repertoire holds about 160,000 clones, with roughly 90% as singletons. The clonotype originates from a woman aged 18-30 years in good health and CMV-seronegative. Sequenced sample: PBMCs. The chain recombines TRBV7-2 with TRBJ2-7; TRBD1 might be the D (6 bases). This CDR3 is CASSLGGRDTVFF. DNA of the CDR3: TGTGCCAGCAGCTTAGGCGGCCGGGACACTGTTTTCTTC.